At least ten counts were recorded for the clone carrying this T cell receptor (beta chain). The sample belongs to a study of T-cell reconstitution after alpha-beta-depleted transplantation in children. The CDR3 consists of 16 residues. V lost 2 bases to trimming and J lost 2 bases, with 13 bases between them. CDR1 MNHEY and CDR2 SVGEGT come from the germline V gene. Using unique molecular identifiers, the investigators prepared the TCRbeta library. TCRdb called the PCR reads again in MiXCR, with one record for every CDR3 protein. The sample yields a few hundred thousand distinct CDR3 sequences, about 9.5% seen once.

This receptor was obtained from a human donor who donated a stem cell graft to a child with acute lymphoblastic leukemia. The specimen comprised PBMCs from the stem cell graft donor, sampled from the stem cell graft. The genes are TRBV6-2 or TRBV6-3 and TRBJ2-1, with a weak D call TRBD1 (6 bases). The CDR3 sequence is CASSYLRKGAYNEQFF. The CDR3 bases are TGTGCCAGCAGTTACCTCCGAAAGGGGGCCTACAATGAGCAGTTCTTC.